The 12 T cell receptor beta chains below were found in one sample sequenced in a study of patients and donors after allogeneic stem cell transplantation. In TCRdb, the RT-PCR reads were re-called with MiXCR into one record per CDR3 protein. This table has 410,000 or so distinct CDR3 sequences, roughly 17% appearing once. The sequenced material came from blood, either unsorted or a sorted T cell fraction (not recorded which). These receptors were taken from a human donor who was either an allogeneic HSCT recipient or a stem cell or donor lymphocyte infusion donor (not recorded which). It is not recorded whose cells these are; they may come from a transplant donor.

The gene calls are TRBV6-6 and TRBJ2-2; possible D gene TRBD1, 5 bases. Germline CDR1 MNHNY, CDR2 SVGAGI (reference sequence). The length of the CDR3 is 13 residues. Trimming took 7 bases from V and 3 from J, leaving 9 bases between them. The DNA of the CDR3 is TGTGCCAGCATCAGGGCGGACACCGGGGAGCTGTTTTTT. This gives the protein CASIRADTGELFF.

The J gene is TRBJ2-7, the V gene TRBV20-1; D remains ambiguous. The CDR3 extends over 13 amino acids. The germline V gene has CDR1 DFQATT and CDR2 SNEGSKA (reference sequence). Trimming removed 0 bases at V and 2 bases at J, with 8 bases between. CDR3 loop: CSARDSGTYEQYF. The CDR3 nucleotides are TGCAGTGCTAGAGATTCCGGTACCTACGAGCAGTACTTC.

This clonotype was detected only a few times. The chain uses TRBV7-9 and TRBJ2-5; tentative D call: TRBD2 (5 bases). The CDR3 length is 11 residues. V was trimmed by 8 bases and J by 11 bases, leaving 15 bases between them. Germline V gives CDR1 SEHNR, CDR2 FQNEAQ (reference sequence). The CDR3 bases are TGTGCCAGCTTCGGACTTCAGCGTCAGTACTTC. It specifies CASFGLQRQYF.

The V and J genes are TRBV25-1 and TRBJ2-7; 9 bases are shared with TRBD1. The germline V gene encodes CDR1 MGHDK and CDR2 SYGVNS. The V segment lost 6 bases and the J segment 6 bases; nucleotides outside the gene matches: 12. CDR3 length equals 15 residues. In DNA, the CDR3 is TGTGCCAGCAGCCCGGGACAGGGTGCGAATGGCGAGCAGTACTTC. This sequence encodes CASSPGQGANGEQYF.

The V gene is TRBV7-2, the J gene TRBJ2-5; possible D gene TRBD2, 5 bases. Trimming removed 2 bases from V and 1 base from J, with 14 bases in between. Germline lookup yields CDR1 SGHTA and CDR2 FQGNSA. The CDR3 is 16 residues long. The CDR3 here is CASSLRSSRTQETQYF. CDR3 bases: TGTGCCAGCAGCTTAAGGTCTAGCCGAACCCAAGAGACCCAGTACTTC.

This clonotype was seen more than once but under ten times. The CDR3: CASGLVPKRTGSNQPQHF. CDR3 nucleotide sequence: TGTGCTAGTGGTTTGGTACCCAAGAGGACAGGAAGCAATCAGCCCCAGCATTTT. This chain links TRBV12-5 with TRBJ1-5; 7 nucleotides match TRBD1. After removal of 0 bases from V and 1 base from J, the junction contained 9 bases not matched to a gene. CDR1 is LGHNT, CDR2 FRNRAP, per germline. This CDR3 has 18 amino acids.

This chain's CDR3 is CASSQVAGLTSYEQYF. CDR3 bases: TGTGCCAGCAGCCAAGTGGCCGGACTTACCTCCTACGAGCAGTACTTC. V usage is TRBV7-9 and J usage is TRBJ2-7; D may be TRBD2 (5 bases). The germline V and J ends were trimmed by 5 bases and 0 bases, with 17 bases remaining between them. Germline-derived CDR1 and CDR2 are SEHNR and FQNEAQ (reference sequence). This CDR3 has 16 residues.

The chain couples TRBV4-1 to TRBJ2-5, with D perhaps TRBD1 or TRBD2 (6 bases each). CDR3 length: 15 residues. Trimming removed 0 bases from V and 4 bases from J, with 12 bases in between. The germline V gene has CDR1 MGHRA and CDR2 YSYEKL. The CDR3 spells CASSQDGGRRETQYF. Here the CDR3 DNA reads TGCGCCAGCAGCCAAGACGGGGGCCGGAGAGAGACCCAGTACTTC.

This clonotype was seen more than once but under ten times. The chain joins TRBV15 to TRBJ1-6, with 8 bases lining up with TRBD1. Germline loops: CDR1 LNHNV, CDR2 YYDKDF (reference sequence). The CDR3 runs to 14 residues. Germline trimming cut 8 bases from V and 7 bases from J; bases unmatched to any gene: 7. The CDR3 sequence is CATSSGTGNSPLHF. The CDR3 DNA reads as TGTGCCACCTCATCCGGGACAGGAAATTCACCCCTCCACTTT.

This clonotype was observed a few times. This rearrangement joins TRBV12-3 or TRBV12-4 to TRBJ1-2; possibly TRBD1 for D (5 bases). Trimming removed 6 bases at V and 8 bases at J, with 16 bases between. This CDR3 region has 13 residues. As DNA, the CDR3 is TGTGCCAGCAGCTTCAGGGATTCGTACGGCTACACCTTC. Amino acid sequence: CASSFRDSYGYTF.

V and J are TRBV4-2 and TRBJ2-5; D possibly uses TRBD1 or TRBD2 (5 bases each). CDR1 and CDR2 from the germline V gene are LGHNA and YNFKEQ. With 2 bases removed from V and 2 bases from J, the gap between germline ends came to 15 bases. There are 16 residues in the CDR3. The chain's CDR3 is CASSQNAGTQQETQYF. Here the CDR3 DNA reads TGTGCCAGCAGCCAAAATGCTGGGACGCAACAAGAGACCCAGTACTTC.

The chain's CDR3 is CASSTIEGGQPQHF. As DNA, the CDR3 is TGTGCCAGCAGCACCATAGAGGGTGGCCAGCCCCAGCATTTT. The chain employs TRBV11-2 and TRBJ1-5; D not resolved. Deletions cut 5 bases from V and 7 bases from J, with 15 bases between. CDR1 is SGHAT, CDR2 FQNNGV, per germline. The CDR3 runs to 14 residues.